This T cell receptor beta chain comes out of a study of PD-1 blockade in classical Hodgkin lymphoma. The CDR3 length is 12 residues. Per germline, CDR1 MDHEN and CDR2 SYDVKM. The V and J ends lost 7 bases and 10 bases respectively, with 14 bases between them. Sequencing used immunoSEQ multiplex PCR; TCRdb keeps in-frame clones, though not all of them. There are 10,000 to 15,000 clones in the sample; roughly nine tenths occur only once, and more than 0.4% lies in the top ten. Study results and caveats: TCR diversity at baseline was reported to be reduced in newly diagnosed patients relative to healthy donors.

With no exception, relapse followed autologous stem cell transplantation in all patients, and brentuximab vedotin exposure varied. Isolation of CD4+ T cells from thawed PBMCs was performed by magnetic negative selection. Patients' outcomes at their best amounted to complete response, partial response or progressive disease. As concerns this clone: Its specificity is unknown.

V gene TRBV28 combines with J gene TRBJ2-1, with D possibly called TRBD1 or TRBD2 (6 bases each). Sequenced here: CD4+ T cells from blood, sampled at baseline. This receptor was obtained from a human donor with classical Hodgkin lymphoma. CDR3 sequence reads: CASMEGGSEQFF. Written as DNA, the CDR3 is TGTGCCAGCATGGAGGGGGGCTCGGAGCAGTTCTTC.